Below are 17 T cell receptor beta chains sequenced from a single sample in a study of blood T cells in healthy people across ages (dated by TCRdb to between 2014 and 2017). Library method: 5' RACE. The sequencing machine was an Illumina HiSeq 2500. A second PCR of about 6 to 12 cycles was run with a J-beta primer mix and a sample-barcoded 5' primer. The public reads were reprocessed in TCRdb via fastp at Q25 and MiXCR, keeping in-frame beta chains. Rows matching on CDR3 protein sequence are summarized as one entry with the most common DNA and genes. The sample contains hundreds of thousands of distinct CDR3 sequences, 45% to 50% of them found a single time. 13% of the sample is taken by the ten largest. Material: blood. Source of these receptors: a man in his thirties or forties in good health.

V usage is TRBV29-1 and J usage is TRBJ2-7; TRBD1 aligns across 7 bases. The CDR3 covers 12 residues. Per germline, CDR1 SQVTM and CDR2 ANQGSEA. CDR3 sequence: CSASGQLYEQYF. The CDR3 DNA sequence: TGCAGTGCCTCGGGACAGCTCTACGAGCAGTACTTC.

This clonotype has a handful of counts. The chain recombines TRBV6-2 or TRBV6-3 with TRBJ2-5; perhaps TRBD1 as D (6 bases). Matching the DNA end better, TRBJ2-7 makes the J call doubtful. The CDR3 extends over 15 amino acids. Germline V gene data show CDR1 as MNHEY and CDR2 as SVGEGT. The chain's CDR3 is CASSYETGSTGEQYF. The DNA of the CDR3 is TGTGCCAGCAGTTACGAAACAGGGAGTACGGGCGAGCAGTACTTC.

The chain joins TRBV5-6 to TRBJ1-4; 7 nucleotides match TRBD1. V lost 4 bases, J lost 4 bases, and 7 bases stayed unmatched. This CDR3 region has 15 residues. The germline V gene encodes CDR1 SGHDT and CDR2 YYEEEE. This CDR3 is CASSGSGGGNEKLFF. The CDR3 DNA reads as TGTGCCAGCAGCGGATCAGGGGGTGGTAATGAAAAACTGTTTTTT.

This chain uses TRBV5-6 with TRBJ2-5; D perhaps matches TRBD2 (6 bases). This CDR3 comprises 15 residues. Trimming stripped 3 bases from V and 4 bases from J, with 16 bases between. CDR1 is SGHDT and CDR2 is YYEEEE in the germline V gene. CDR3 sequence: CASSWRDGMGETQYF. The CDR3 DNA follows: TGTGCCAGCAGCTGGAGGGACGGGATGGGAGAGACCCAGTACTTC.

The genes are TRBV7-2 and TRBJ2-7; D unresolved. With 5 bases removed from V and 4 bases from J, the gap between germline ends came to 18 bases. This CDR3 contains 15 residues. CDR1 SGHTA and CDR2 FQGNSA come from the germline V gene. In DNA, the CDR3 is TGTGCCAGCAGCCGCTTTTATGCCACGGAGTACGAGCAGTACTTC. Translating gives CASSRFYATEYEQYF.

This clonotype was recorded a few times. The V gene is TRBV29-1, the J gene TRBJ2-5; D is perhaps TRBD1 (5 bases). The CDR3 contains 11 residues. Trimming left V 4 bases short and J 3 bases short, with 6 bases between. Germline loops: CDR1 SQVTM, CDR2 ANQGSEA. The CDR3 reads CSVAREETQYF. CDR3 DNA sequence: TGCAGCGTTGCCAGGGAAGAGACCCAGTACTTC. Full variable domain (rest looked up from reference TRBV29-1 and TRBJ2-5): SAVISQKPSRDICQRGTSLTIQCQVDSQVTMMFWYRQQPGQSLTLIATANQGSEATYESGFVIDKFPISRPNLTFSTLTVSNMSPEDSSIYLCSVAREETQYFGPGTRLLVL.

The chain recombines TRBV14 with TRBJ2-1; D ambiguous. The CDR3 runs 17 residues. CDR1 and CDR2 (germline): SGHDN, FVKESK. Trimming shortened V by 4 bases and J by 0 bases, and 16 bases separated the two germline ends. The CDR3 region is CASSRFITLSSYNEQFF. The CDR3 DNA reads as TGTGCCAGCAGCCGGTTCATCACATTGAGCTCCTACAATGAGCAGTTCTTC.

This chain joins TRBV29-1 and TRBJ2-7; 7 bases are shared with TRBD1. Per the germline V gene, CDR1 is SQVTM and CDR2 is ANQGSEA. The CDR3 has 15 residues. Trimming cost V 3 bases and J 0 bases; bases outside gene matches: 8. CDR3: CSVDLGTDSSYEQYF. CDR3 bases: TGCAGCGTTGATTTAGGGACAGACAGCTCCTACGAGCAGTACTTC.

The chain carries TRBV12-3 or TRBV12-4 and TRBJ2-3, with 13 bases fitting TRBD2. CDR3 size: 18 residues. Losses at the gene ends were 5 bases for V and 2 bases for J; bases not matched to a gene: 10. CDR3: CASSPNRGTSGDTDTQYF. The CDR3 DNA follows: TGTGCCAGCAGTCCGAACAGGGGGACTAGCGGGGACACAGATACGCAGTATTTT.

This clonotype was seen a few times. CDR3 amino acids: CAGGAQSGSQSPLHF. DNA for the CDR3: TGTGCCGGCGGCGCCCAAAGTGGGTCCCAGTCACCCCTCCACTTT. This chain connects TRBV2 to TRBJ1-6; no definite D call. The germline gives CDR1 SNHLY, CDR2 FYNNEI. The V and J ends lost 11 bases and 10 bases respectively, with 24 bases between them. CDR3 length: 15 amino acids.

The CDR3 region has the DNA TGTGCCAGCAGCTCGGACAATCCTCAAGAGACCCAGTACTTC. Amino acid sequence: CASSSDNPQETQYF. The rearrangement links TRBV11-3 to TRBJ2-5; maybe TRBD1 (5 bases). The CDR3 runs 14 residues. The V end lost 4 bases, the J end lost 2 bases, and 11 bases lay between the germline ends. The germline gives CDR1 SGHNT, CDR2 YENEEA.

The J gene is TRBJ2-3, the V gene TRBV20-1; TRBD2 aligns across 15 bases. CDR3 length: 17 amino acids. The V gene end was trimmed by 5 bases and the J gene end by 0 bases; junction bases not matched to a gene: 6. Germline CDR1 and CDR2: DFQATT and SNEGSKA (reference sequence). DNA of the CDR3: TGCAGTGCTTCGGGACTAGCGGGGGGTTGGAGCACAGATACGCAGTATTTT. Protein sequence: CSASGLAGGWSTDTQYF.

This chain links TRBV10-3 with TRBJ1-2, with 11 bases matching TRBD1. Germline V gene lookup returns CDR1 ENHRY and CDR2 SYGVKD. The CDR3 sequence is 15 residues long. After removal of 6 bases from V and 6 bases from J, the junction contained 9 bases not matched to a gene. The CDR3 nucleotides read TGTGCCATCAGCAGCTTAGGACAGGGGGCAAATGGCTACACCTTC. Translated, it gives CAISSLGQGANGYTF.

This chain connects TRBV29-1 to TRBJ2-7, with 8 bases fitting TRBD2. J lost 4 bases, V lost 7 bases, and 9 bases had no gene match. Per germline, CDR1 SQVTM and CDR2 ANQGSEA. This CDR3 spans 13 amino acids. The CDR3 reads CSAQAGAPYEQYF. In DNA, the CDR3 is TGCAGCGCTCAAGCGGGGGCTCCGTACGAGCAGTACTTC.

The chain combines TRBV12-5 with TRBJ2-1; D ambiguous. In germline, CDR1 is LGHNT, CDR2 FRNRAP. The V gene lost 0 bases and the J gene lost 9 bases, with 6 bases spanning the gap. This CDR3 spans 12 amino acids. CDR3 DNA sequence: TGTGCTAGTGGTTTGGTACCCAGTGAGCAGTTCTTC. Amino acid sequence: CASGLVPSEQFF.

This clonotype has only a few counts. The chain links TRBV20-1 to TRBJ1-6; a possible D gene is TRBD1 (5 bases). V lost 3 bases, J lost 6 bases, and 12 bases lay in between. Germline loops: CDR1 DFQATT, CDR2 SNEGSKA (reference sequence). There are 14 residues in the CDR3. DNA of the CDR3: TGCAGTGCTAGCTCGGGACCGATTAATTCACCCCTCCACTTT. It encodes CSASSGPINSPLHF.

The V gene is TRBV29-1, the J gene TRBJ1-2; D gene uncertain. This CDR3 spans 13 amino acids. Germline-derived CDR1 and CDR2 are SQVTM and ANQGSEA. V was clipped by 3 bases and J by 6 bases, with 14 bases between them. The CDR3 loop reads CSVDRGSGDGYTF. The CDR3 DNA follows: TGCAGCGTTGATCGCGGCAGCGGAGATGGCTACACCTTC.